The rows below give T cell receptor beta chains drawn from one sample of a study of cytomegalovirus exposure and HLA in healthy donors. Profiling relied on immunoSEQ multiplex PCR, and the TCRdb table lists in-frame clones only, not all of them. Among about 170,000 clones, approximately 73% were seen once, and the ten largest hold 5% to 6.5%. The sample consisted of PBMCs. The receptors originated from a woman aged 18-29 years in good health and CMV-seropositive. Each CDR3 is given with its conserved first and last residue. Each record gives: V gene, J gene, clone size, D gene, CDR3 protein, CDR3 DNA. The D gene is left open where the match is weak. The listing skips clone size in some rows; elsewhere it reads once, few, many or a size class.

v_call: TRBV7-6
j_call: TRBJ1-2
clone_size: once
d_call: TRBD1
cdr3_aa: CASSPQDRGVGGYTF
cdr3_nt: TGTGCCAGCAGCCCCCAGGACAGGGGGGTCGGTGGCTACACCTTC

v_call: TRBV4-3
j_call: TRBJ1-6
clone_size: .
d_call: .
cdr3_aa: CASSQGRGYNSPLHF
cdr3_nt: TGCGCCAGCAGCCAAGGGCGGGGATATAATTCACCCCTCCACTTT

v_call: TRBV4-3
j_call: TRBJ2-5
clone_size: .
d_call: .
cdr3_aa: CASSQEVVGAGETQYF
cdr3_nt: TGCGCCAGCAGCCAAGAAGTGGTGGGGGCAGGGGAGACCCAGTACTTC

v_call: TRBV7-3
j_call: TRBJ2-3
clone_size: .
d_call: TRBD2
cdr3_aa: CASSPRTSGVTDTQYF
cdr3_nt: TGTGCCAGCAGCCCCCGGACTAGCGGGGTGACAGATACGCAGTATTTT

v_call: TRBV27
j_call: TRBJ2-7
clone_size: once
d_call: TRBD1
cdr3_aa: CASSRGTGHDPYEQYF
cdr3_nt: TGTGCCAGCAGTAGAGGGACAGGGCACGATCCCTACGAGCAGTACTTC

v_call: TRBV7-6
j_call: TRBJ2-7
clone_size: .
d_call: .
cdr3_aa: CASSPAITHYEQYF
cdr3_nt: TGTGCCAGCAGCCCCGCGATTACCCACTACGAGCAGTACTTC

v_call: TRBV10-1
j_call: TRBJ2-3
clone_size: .
d_call: TRBD2
cdr3_aa: CASSEATSGGCTDTQYF
cdr3_nt: TGCGCCAGCAGTGAGGCGACTAGCGGGGGATGCACAGATACGCAGTATTTT

v_call: TRBV27
j_call: TRBJ1-2
clone_size: .
d_call: TRBD1
cdr3_aa: CASSPRTGNYGYTF
cdr3_nt: TGTGCCAGCAGTCCCAGGACAGGGAACTATGGCTACACCTTC

v_call: TRBV28
j_call: TRBJ2-5
clone_size: .
d_call: TRBD2
cdr3_aa: CASKKLAGDRETQYF
cdr3_nt: TGTGCCAGCAAAAAACTAGCGGGGGACAGGGAGACCCAGTACTTC

v_call: TRBV5-6
j_call: TRBJ2-5
clone_size: .
d_call: TRBD2
cdr3_aa: CASRGGGSQETQYF
cdr3_nt: TGTGCCAGCAGGGGCGGGGGTTCACAAGAGACCCAGTACTTC

v_call: TRBV29-1
j_call: TRBJ1-4
clone_size: .
d_call: .
cdr3_aa: CSVGGRQSNEKLFF
cdr3_nt: TGCAGCGTTGGGGGTCGACAGTCTAATGAAAAACTGTTTTTT

v_call: TRBV29-1
j_call: TRBJ2-1
clone_size: .
d_call: TRBD1
cdr3_aa: CSAEGTANEQFF
cdr3_nt: TGCAGCGCCGAAGGGACAGCCAATGAGCAGTTCTTC

v_call: TRBV19
j_call: TRBJ2-7
clone_size: .
d_call: .
cdr3_aa: CASRTTVTAYEQYF
cdr3_nt: TGTGCCAGTAGGACGACAGTGACGGCCTACGAGCAGTACTTC

v_call: TRBV5-6
j_call: TRBJ2-2
clone_size: few
d_call: TRBD2
cdr3_aa: CASSLLKRGLTGELFF
cdr3_nt: TGTGCCAGCAGCCTATTAAAGCGGGGCTTAACCGGGGAGCTGTTTTTT

v_call: TRBV9
j_call: TRBJ1-2
clone_size: once
d_call: TRBD1
cdr3_aa: CASSVARQGVGYTF
cdr3_nt: TGTGCCAGCAGCGTAGCTCGACAGGGAGTTGGCTACACCTTC

v_call: TRBV27
j_call: TRBJ2-1
clone_size: .
d_call: TRBD2
cdr3_aa: CASSPIAGGPNEQFF
cdr3_nt: TGTGCCAGCAGTCCCATAGCGGGGGGGCCAAATGAGCAGTTCTTC

v_call: TRBV5-1
j_call: TRBJ2-3
clone_size: .
d_call: .
cdr3_aa: CASSFLGGADTQYF
cdr3_nt: TGCGCCAGCAGCTTCCTAGGTGGTGCAGATACGCAGTATTTT

v_call: TRBV7-9
j_call: TRBJ2-7
clone_size: few
d_call: .
cdr3_aa: CSSSPSQTALYEQYF
cdr3_nt: TGTTCCAGCAGCCCCTCACAGACAGCGCTCTACGAGCAGTACTTC

v_call: TRBV5-5
j_call: TRBJ1-2
clone_size: .
d_call: .
cdr3_aa: CASSSDYSGGANYGYTF
cdr3_nt: TGTGCCAGCAGCTCAGACTATTCCGGGGGAGCTAACTATGGCTACACCTTC

v_call: TRBV7-9
j_call: TRBJ2-1
clone_size: once
d_call: TRBD2
cdr3_aa: CASSLDTWGGRSYNEQFF
cdr3_nt: TGTGCCAGCAGCTTAGATACCTGGGGGGGGAGATCCTACAATGAGCAGTTCTTC

v_call: TRBV2
j_call: TRBJ2-7
clone_size: .
d_call: TRBD2
cdr3_aa: CASRDGLAGGSNEQYF
cdr3_nt: TGTGCCAGCAGGGACGGACTAGCGGGGGGGTCGAACGAGCAGTACTTC

v_call: TRBV6-5
j_call: TRBJ1-6
clone_size: .
d_call: .
cdr3_aa: CASNPRGTAPLHF
cdr3_nt: TGTGCCAGCAATCCTCGCGGGACCGCACCCCTCCACTTT

v_call: TRBV27
j_call: TRBJ2-7
clone_size: .
d_call: .
cdr3_aa: CASSQQGRSSYEQYF
cdr3_nt: TGTGCCAGCAGCCAACAGGGGAGGAGCTCCTACGAGCAGTACTTC

v_call: TRBV9
j_call: TRBJ1-3
clone_size: .
d_call: TRBD1
cdr3_aa: CASSAPGQGLANTIYF
cdr3_nt: TGTGCCAGCAGCGCACCCGGACAGGGTCTCGCAAACACCATATATTTT

v_call: TRBV2
j_call: TRBJ2-2
clone_size: .
d_call: .
cdr3_aa: CASTTDTGELFF
cdr3_nt: TGTGCCAGCACCACAGACACCGGGGAGCTGTTTTTT

v_call: TRBV2
j_call: TRBJ2-3
clone_size: .
d_call: TRBD2
cdr3_aa: CASTSALAGEDTQYF
cdr3_nt: TGTGCCAGCACATCGGCCTTGGCGGGGGAAGATACGCAGTATTTT

v_call: TRBV28
j_call: TRBJ1-2
clone_size: .
d_call: TRBD1
cdr3_aa: CASSSSGTGGGYTF
cdr3_nt: TGTGCCAGCAGTTCATCCGGGACAGGGGGCGGCTACACCTTC

v_call: TRBV15
j_call: TRBJ2-1
clone_size: .
d_call: .
cdr3_aa: CATSQAIGSYNEQFF
cdr3_nt: TGTGCCACCAGCCAGGCGATCGGCTCCTACAATGAGCAGTTCTTC

v_call: TRBV6-1
j_call: TRBJ2-6
clone_size: .
d_call: .
cdr3_aa: CASSVGGSGANVLTF
cdr3_nt: TGTGCCAGCAGTGTGGGAGGCTCTGGGGCCAACGTCCTGACTTTC

v_call: TRBV2
j_call: TRBJ1-3
clone_size: .
d_call: .
cdr3_aa: CASAEDAGGSGNTIYF
cdr3_nt: TGTGCCAGCGCGGAAGACGCCGGGGGATCTGGAAACACCATATATTTT

v_call: TRBV7-9
j_call: TRBJ1-6
clone_size: .
d_call: .
cdr3_aa: CASSSALMGGTPLHF
cdr3_nt: TGTGCCAGCAGCTCCGCCCTGATGGGGGGGACGCCCCTCCACTTT

v_call: TRBV10-2
j_call: TRBJ2-2
clone_size: few
d_call: TRBD2
cdr3_aa: CASSGLAGTGELFF
cdr3_nt: TGCGCCAGCAGTGGGCTAGCGGGCACCGGGGAGCTGTTTTTT

v_call: TRBV9
j_call: TRBJ1-2
clone_size: .
d_call: TRBD1
cdr3_aa: CASSVRQGSGYTF
cdr3_nt: TGTGCCAGCAGCGTGAGACAGGGCTCTGGCTACACCTTC

v_call: TRBV28
j_call: TRBJ2-7
clone_size: .
d_call: .
cdr3_aa: CASVSSGAKYEQYF
cdr3_nt: TGTGCCAGCGTTTCATCGGGAGCCAAATACGAGCAGTACTTC

v_call: TRBV19
j_call: TRBJ2-1
clone_size: .
d_call: TRBD1
cdr3_aa: CASTGASTTPQFF
cdr3_nt: TGTGCCAGCACAGGGGCCTCGACGACCCCGCAGTTCTTC

v_call: TRBV30
j_call: TRBJ1-3
clone_size: .
d_call: .
cdr3_aa: CAWAGGRRNTIYF
cdr3_nt: TGTGCCTGGGCGGGTGGGAGGCGAAACACCATATATTTT

v_call: TRBV7-9
j_call: TRBJ2-2
clone_size: .
d_call: TRBD2
cdr3_aa: CASSRTSGYTGELFF
cdr3_nt: TGTGCCAGCAGCCGGACTAGCGGATACACCGGGGAGCTGTTTTTT

v_call: TRBV11-1
j_call: TRBJ2-7
clone_size: .
d_call: .
cdr3_aa: CASSLLPLPYEQYF
cdr3_nt: TGTGCCAGCAGTCTACTCCCGTTGCCCTACGAGCAGTACTTC

v_call: TRBV19
j_call: TRBJ1-6
clone_size: .
d_call: TRBD1
cdr3_aa: CASSTQGIGTSPLHF
cdr3_nt: TGTGCCAGTAGTACACAGGGGATCGGCACTTCACCCCTCCACTTT

v_call: TRBV6-1
j_call: TRBJ1-4
clone_size: .
d_call: TRBD1
cdr3_aa: CASSPGQGAYEKLFF
cdr3_nt: TGTGCCAGCAGTCCCGGACAGGGGGCGTATGAAAAACTGTTTTTT